These T cell receptor beta chains were read from a single sample in a study of CD8+ T cells in alopecia areata. Sequenced by immunoSEQ multiplex PCR; TCRdb stores in-frame clones only, minus some. This table has 110,000 or so clones, roughly three fifths appearing once. The starting material was CD4+ T cells sorted from blood, obtained at week 24, from a patient treated with tofacitinib. The origin of the receptors is a human donor with alopecia areata. CDR3s include the opening cysteine and the closing phenylalanine or tryptophan. Fields, in order: J gene, D gene, V gene, clone size, CDR3 DNA, CDR3 protein. A D gene is named only where the DNA matches it firmly. Some rows have no size entry. The others give once, few or many, or a class for an expanded clone.

TRBJ1-1 | - | TRBV29-1 | - | TGCAGCGTTGGAATAGGGACCACTGAAGCTTTCTTT | CSVGIGTTEAFF
TRBJ1-5 | - | TRBV29-1 | few | TGCAGCGTTGCGCTTAATAGCAATCAGCCCCAGCATTTT | CSVALNSNQPQHF
TRBJ1-4 | TRBD1 | TRBV4-1 | - | TGCGCCAGCAGCCGAACCAGAGGGACAGGGGAGGAAAAACTGTTTTTT | CASSRTRGTGEEKLFF
TRBJ2-1 | TRBD2 | TRBV29-1 | - | TGCAGCGTTGAAGGAGCGGGGGCCTACAATGAGCAGTTCTTC | CSVEGAGAYNEQFF
TRBJ1-1 | - | TRBV29-1 | - | TGCAGCGTTGAAGGTCAGCAGAACACTGAAGCTTTCTTT | CSVEGQQNTEAFF
TRBJ2-5 | TRBD2 | TRBV4-1 | few | TGCGCCAGCAGCCAGGGGGTGGGACTAGCGGGCATCCAAGAGACCCAGTACTTC | CASSQGVGLAGIQETQYF
TRBJ2-7 | TRBD1 | TRBV5-6 | - | TGTGCCAGCAGCGTGAGATTCCGGGACAGATCTTACGAGCAGTACTTC | CASSVRFRDRSYEQYF
TRBJ2-3 | TRBD2 | TRBV5-1 | - | TGCGCCAGCAGGCTCAGCGGACTAGCGGGGGGCCCTTCCACAGATACGCAGTATTTT | CASRLSGLAGGPSTDTQYF
TRBJ2-1 | TRBD1 | TRBV7-2 | - | TGTGCCAGCAGTTCACCGGGACAGGCCAATGAGCAGTTCTTC | CASSSPGQANEQFF
TRBJ1-1 | - | TRBV19 | few | TGTGCCAGTAGTCAGGGGAGCAGCACTGAAGCTTTCTTT | CASSQGSSTEAFF
TRBJ2-7 | - | TRBV6-5 | - | TGTGCCAGCAGTTACTCGAGTGCTGGTTTGGGCTACGAGCAGTACTTC | CASSYSSAGLGYEQYF
TRBJ2-7 | TRBD1 | TRBV5-4 | - | TGTGCCAGCAGTTTCAGGGACAGGGAGTACGAGCAGTACTTC | CASSFRDREYEQYF
TRBJ1-2 | - | TRBV10-3 | few | TGTGCCAGCAGTTACGGCGCAGGGGACTATGGCTACACCTTC | CASSYGAGDYGYTF
TRBJ1-3 | - | TRBV29-1 | - | TGCAGCGTTGTCGCCAGGGAGCCTGGAAACACCATATATTTT | CSVVAREPGNTIYF
TRBJ1-1 | - | TRBV18 | - | TGTGCCAGCTCAGCACAGGGTACGACTGAAGCTTTCTTT | CASSAQGTTEAFF
TRBJ2-7 | - | TRBV7-9 | - | TGTGCCAGCAGCCCCTACGGACGGGAGCAGTACTTC | CASSPYGREQYF
TRBJ2-5 | - | TRBV30 | - | TGTGCCTGGAGTGTAGGGGGAGGAGGAGAGACCCAGTACTTC | CAWSVGGGGETQYF
TRBJ2-7 | TRBD1 | TRBV10-3 | - | TGTGCCATCAGTGGACAGGGCTACGAGCAGTACTTC | CAISGQGYEQYF
TRBJ1-4 | - | TRBV7-2 | - | TGTGCCAGCAGCTTGACCGCCCAGGGTGAAAAACTGTTTTTT | CASSLTAQGEKLFF
TRBJ2-5 | TRBD2 | TRBV7-2 | - | TGTGCCAGCAGCTCCCGACTAGCGGGTTCCACGGAGACCCAGTACTTC | CASSSRLAGSTETQYF
TRBJ1-3 | TRBD1 | TRBV5-1 | - | TGCGCCAGCTCCTTGGGACAGGTCGGAAACACCATATATTTT | CASSLGQVGNTIYF
TRBJ2-2 | - | TRBV27 | - | TGTGCCAGAGGAAATGTTACTAGGGGCCAAGGAACCGGGGAGCTGTTTTTT | CARGNVTRGQGTGELFF
TRBJ1-2 | - | TRBV6-4 | - | TGTGCCAGAACAGGGTTTGTAAGCTATGGCTACACCTTC | CARTGFVSYGYTF
TRBJ2-1 | - | TRBV5-1 | - | TGCGCCAGCAGCTTGTGGCCAGGGATAGGTTACAATGAGCAGTTCTTC | CASSLWPGIGYNEQFF
TRBJ2-2 | - | TRBV7-2 | - | TGTGCCAGCAGCATCCAGAGCAGGGCGCTGTTTTTT | CASSIQSRALFF
TRBJ2-4 | - | TRBV7-2 | - | TGTGCCAGCAGCTCTATTTCTTGGGCAGAAGCCAAAAACATTCAGTACTTC | CASSSISWAEAKNIQYF
TRBJ1-1 | TRBD1 | TRBV5-1 | - | TGCGCCAGCAGCTCGCGGACAGGGAGTAACACTGAAGCTTTCTTT | CASSSRTGSNTEAFF
TRBJ1-1 | TRBD1 | TRBV7-2 | - | TGTGCCAGCAGCCCGGGACAGGGCGGATCTGAAGCTTTCTTT | CASSPGQGGSEAFF
TRBJ2-2 | - | TRBV4-1 | once | TGCGCCAGCAGCCAGCTAAGACAGGCGAACACCGGGGAGCTGTTTTTT | CASSQLRQANTGELFF
TRBJ1-4 | TRBD1 | TRBV9 | - | TGTGCCAGCAGCGTCTCTCCGAGACAGGGAGGCGAAAAACTGTTTTTT | CASSVSPRQGGEKLFF
TRBJ2-1 | TRBD2 | TRBV2 | many | TGTGCCAGCGGAACGGGACTAGCGGGCCAGTTCTTC | CASGTGLAGQFF
TRBJ1-1 | - | TRBV5-5 | few | TGTGCCAGCAGCTTCACGAGGGTTACTGAAGCTTTCTTT | CASSFTRVTEAFF
TRBJ1-2 | - | TRBV25-1 | - | TGTGCCAGCAGTGAATGGTCTGCTGATGGCTACACCTTC | CASSEWSADGYTF
TRBJ2-5 | - | TRBV7-2 | - | TGTGCCAGCAGCCTCGAGGGTACAGTCCCCCGGGAGACCCAGTACTTC | CASSLEGTVPRETQYF
TRBJ1-6 | - | TRBV7-2 | many | TGTGCCAGCAGCTTAAAGAGAGCTAATTCACCCCTCCACTTT | CASSLKRANSPLHF
TRBJ1-1 | - | TRBV2 | few | TGTGCCAGCAGTGAAGATAGGGGAGGAGGCACTGAAGCTTTCTTT | CASSEDRGGGTEAFF
TRBJ2-2 | TRBD2 | TRBV5-1 | - | TGCGCCAGCGAACGCGGGGGGTCGAACACCGGGGAGCTGTTTTTT | CASERGGSNTGELFF
TRBJ1-2 | TRBD1 | TRBV23-1 | - | TGCGCCAGCAGTCAATCCGGGACAGCTTGCTATGGCTACACCTTC | CASSQSGTACYGYTF
TRBJ1-2 | - | TRBV5-6 | few | TGTGCCAGCAGCTTACAGGGCGACTATGGCTACACCTTC | CASSLQGDYGYTF
TRBJ1-5 | - | TRBV30 | - | TGTGCCTGGAGTAACGGTCTTAATCAGCCCCAGCATTTT | CAWSNGLNQPQHF
TRBJ2-7 | TRBD1 | TRBV6-5 | - | TGTGCCGTTCGGGGGGATGGGACAGGGTTTGACGAGCAGTACTTC | CAVRGDGTGFDEQYF